Shown below are 20 T cell receptor beta chains from a single sample sequenced in a study of blood T cell repertoires in COVID-19. Method: immunoSEQ multiplex PCR; TCRdb's copy keeps in-frame clones and lacks some. The sample contains more than 110,000 clones, roughly four fifths of which appear only once. The sample comprised peripheral blood. The receptors here all came from a woman in her sixties or seventies with acute or convalescent COVID-19.

J is TRBJ2-3 and V is TRBV9, with 8 bases lining up with TRBD2. Germline CDR1 reads SGDLS; CDR2 reads YYNGEE. V lost 1 base, J lost 4 bases, and 11 bases stayed unmatched. The CDR3 has 17 amino acids. The CDR3 nucleotides are TGTGCCAGCAGCGTATCCGGTCGAGCGGGAGTTTCAGATACGCAGTATTTT. Translating gives CASSVSGRAGVSDTQYF.

The chain combines TRBV19 with TRBJ2-3, with a possible D match to TRBD2 (6 bases). The CDR3 covers 14 residues. The V gene lost 7 bases and the J gene lost 3 bases, with 14 bases spanning the gap. In germline, CDR1 is LNHDA, CDR2 SQIVND (reference sequence). The CDR3 DNA is TGTGCCAGTAAGATGAGGGGAGGAACAGATACGCAGTATTTT. Residues: CASKMRGGTDTQYF.

The CDR3 region has the DNA TGTGCCACCCCGGTAGAGTTCAATGAGCAGTTCTTC. This sequence encodes CATPVEFNEQFF. The chain recombines TRBV6-5 with TRBJ2-1; D remains unclear. The CDR3 is 12 amino acids. Trimming stripped 10 bases from V and 6 bases from J, with 13 bases between. Germline loops: CDR1 MNHEY, CDR2 SVGAGI.

V and J are TRBV10-1 and TRBJ1-3; 7 positions agree with TRBD1. The germline V gene encodes CDR1 WNHNN and CDR2 SYGVQD (reference sequence). Trimming removed 4 bases from V and 0 bases from J; junction bases left unmatched: 3. This CDR3 contains 15 residues. The CDR3 reads CASSAGGYSGNTIYF. CDR3 sequence (DNA): TGCGCCAGCAGTGCAGGGGGATACTCTGGAAACACCATATATTTT.

The J gene is TRBJ1-6, the V gene TRBV5-1; D is perhaps TRBD1 (6 bases). The CDR3 is made up of 15 amino acids. The ends were cut back, 0 bases at V and 7 bases at J, with 11 bases in the middle. Germline CDR1 SGHRS, CDR2 YFSETQ. The CDR3 region has the DNA TGCGCCAGCAGCTTGGATCAGAGGGGGAATTCACCCCTCCACTTT. It specifies CASSLDQRGNSPLHF.

The sample holds one count of this clone. The chain joins TRBV24-1 to TRBJ1-1, with D hard to call. The V end was cut by 4 bases, the J end by 5 bases, with 13 bases between. CDR1 and CDR2 from the germline V gene are KGHDR and SFDVKD. The CDR3 extends over 14 amino acids. The CDR3 DNA reads TGTGCCACCAGTGACGGAGCAGAGACGACTGAAGCTTTCTTT. The encoded protein is CATSDGAETTEAFF.

The chain employs TRBV7-6 and TRBJ2-6; the match to TRBD1 covers 8 bases. The CDR3 has 18 amino acids. The V segment lost 4 bases and the J segment 0 bases; nucleotides outside the gene matches: 8. From germline, CDR1 is SGHVS and CDR2 FNYEAQ. CDR3 loop: CASSSRDRLPSGANVLTF. The CDR3 DNA is TGTGCCAGCAGCTCCCGGGACAGGCTTCCCTCTGGGGCCAACGTCCTGACTTTC.

This rearrangement joins TRBV5-5 to TRBJ1-5; no clear D. This CDR3 spans 14 amino acids. V was cut by 0 bases and J by 7 bases, with 11 bases left in between. The V gene's germline CDR1 is SGHKS and CDR2 YYEKEE (reference sequence). The chain's CDR3 is CASSLGGSGQPQHF. CDR3 in DNA: TGTGCCAGCAGCTTGGGAGGGTCAGGACAGCCCCAGCATTTT.

J is TRBJ2-1 and V is TRBV7-2, with unresolved D. Trimming pared 5 bases from V and 7 bases from J, leaving 12 bases between. The CDR3 loop spans 13 amino acids. Per germline, CDR1 SGHTA and CDR2 FQGNSA. This CDR3 reads CASSSGGLNEQFF. The CDR3 nucleotides read TGTGCCAGCAGCAGTGGCGGTTTAAATGAGCAGTTCTTC.

This clone was recorded many times. The chain links TRBV11-2 to TRBJ1-2, with 7 nucleotides matching TRBD1. J was trimmed by 8 bases and V by 1 base; bases with no gene match: 10. This CDR3 is built from 15 residues. Germline-derived CDR1 and CDR2 are SGHAT and FQNNGV. The CDR3 DNA sequence: TGTGCCAGCAGCTTAGTTGTTTTGAGGGGGCCGGGCTACACCTTC. This codes for CASSLVVLRGPGYTF.

This clone came up a few times. This chain connects TRBV7-9 to TRBJ2-1; the match to TRBD2 covers 10 bases. Germline V gene lookup returns CDR1 SEHNR and CDR2 FQNEAQ (reference sequence). The junction had 7 bases not matched to a gene; V was cut back by 6 bases and J by 5 bases. The CDR3 is 15 amino acids. The CDR3 DNA is TGTGCCAGCAGTGATAGCGGGGGGACCCACAATGAGCAGTTCTTC. Amino acids: CASSDSGGTHNEQFF.

The chain employs TRBV28 and TRBJ1-2, with a weak D call TRBD1 (6 bases). The CDR3 spans 14 residues. V was clipped by 4 bases and J by 0 bases, with 9 bases between them. CDR1 is MDHEN and CDR2 is SYDVKM in the germline V gene. CDR3 sequence: CASSYWGPNYGYTF. CDR3 nucleotide sequence: TGTGCCAGCAGTTATTGGGGGCCTAACTATGGCTACACCTTC.

The chain employs TRBV7-9 and TRBJ2-1; a possible D gene is TRBD1 (6 bases). The CDR3 extends over 16 amino acids. From germline, CDR1 is SEHNR and CDR2 FQNEAQ (reference sequence). V was pared by 5 bases and J by 7 bases, with 21 bases between. CDR3 nucleotides: TGTGCCAGCAGCCCTAGGGGGTCCTACTTGGGGAATGAGCAGTTCTTC. This gives the protein CASSPRGSYLGNEQFF.

J is TRBJ2-5 and V is TRBV28; 7 nucleotides agree with TRBD2. The germline CDR1 and CDR2 sequences are MDHEN and SYDVKM. The junction had 7 bases not matched to a gene; V was cut back by 1 base and J by 5 bases. The CDR3 has 15 residues. The DNA of the CDR3 is TGTGCCAGCAGTTTATTGGGGGAGCGGGGTGAGACCCAGTACTTC. Translation gives CASSLLGERGETQYF.

The V call is TRBV19, the J call TRBJ1-5; maybe TRBD1 (6 bases). This CDR3 is 17 amino acids long. From germline, CDR1 is LNHDA and CDR2 SQIVND (reference sequence). The V end lost 3 bases, the J end lost 4 bases, and 19 bases lay between the germline ends. The CDR3 DNA follows: TGTGCCAGTAGTATCCGGACAGCTGGTAGGCGTAATCAGCCCCAGCATTTT. Translating it yields CASSIRTAGRRNQPQHF.

This CDR3 reads CAWSDHFPSTDTQYF. Here the CDR3 DNA reads TGTGCCTGGAGTGACCACTTTCCAAGCACAGATACGCAGTATTTT. The chain joins TRBV30 to TRBJ2-3, with D unresolved. Germline assignment: CDR1 GTSNPN and CDR2 SVGIG (reference sequence). Trimming took 1 base from V and 0 from J, leaving 11 bases between them. The CDR3 runs to 15 residues.

The chain links TRBV18 to TRBJ2-7; unclear D gene. Deletions cut 6 bases from V and 4 bases from J, with 25 bases between. The CDR3 is made up of 17 amino acids. Germline V CDR1 and CDR2: KGHSH, LQKENI. The CDR3 bases are TGTGCCAGCTCGCTTACAGAAAAGCTTGGAACCTCTTACGAGCAGTACTTC. Translated: CASSLTEKLGTSYEQYF. Variable domain in full (rest from reference TRBV18 and TRBJ2-7): NAGVMQNPRHLVRRRGQEARLRCSPMKGHSHVYWYRQLPEEGLKFMVYLQKENIIDESGMPKERFSAEFPKEGPSILRIQQVVRGDSAAYFCASSLTEKLGTSYEQYFGPGTRLTVT.

V usage is TRBV20-1 and J usage is TRBJ1-4, with a weak D call TRBD1 (5 bases). CDR3 size: 13 residues. V gave up 3 bases and J gave up 8 bases, with 13 bases separating them. Looked up from germline, CDR1 is DFQATT and CDR2 is SNEGSKA (reference sequence). The CDR3 DNA sequence: TGCAGTGCTAGTCACGGGACTGAAGAAAAACTGTTTTTT. It is translated as CSASHGTEEKLFF.

The chain carries TRBV28 and TRBJ2-5; TRBD2 might be the D (6 bases). The length of the CDR3 is 13 residues. Trimming left V 5 bases short and J 5 bases short, with 12 bases between. In germline, CDR1 is MDHEN, CDR2 SYDVKM. As DNA, the CDR3 is TGTGCCAGCAGTCGGGACCGGGGGGAGACCCAGTACTTC. Translating gives CASSRDRGETQYF.

The genes are TRBV18 and TRBJ2-1, with 7 bases lining up with TRBD2. The CDR3 is 17 residues long. CDR1 is KGHSH, CDR2 LQKENI, per germline. V lost 3 bases and J lost 2; bases outside the gene matches: 10. The CDR3 bases are TGTGCCAGCTCACCCGATAGGACTAGAGGGACCTACAATGAGCAGTTCTTC. It yields the protein CASSPDRTRGTYNEQFF.